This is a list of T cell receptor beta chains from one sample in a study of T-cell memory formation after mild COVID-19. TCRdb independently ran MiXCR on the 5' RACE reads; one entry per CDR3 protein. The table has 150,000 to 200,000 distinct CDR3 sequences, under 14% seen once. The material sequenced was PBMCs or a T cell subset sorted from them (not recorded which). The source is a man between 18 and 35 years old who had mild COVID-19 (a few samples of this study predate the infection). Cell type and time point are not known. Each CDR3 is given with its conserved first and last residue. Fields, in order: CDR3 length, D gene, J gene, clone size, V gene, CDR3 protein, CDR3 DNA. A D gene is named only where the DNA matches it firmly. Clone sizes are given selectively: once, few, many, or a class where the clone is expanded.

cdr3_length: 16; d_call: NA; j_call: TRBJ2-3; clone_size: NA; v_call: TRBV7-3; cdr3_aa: CASSPGGRGTSDTQYF; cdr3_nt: TGTGCCAGCAGCCCCGGGGGGCGGGGGACCTCAGATACGCAGTATTTT
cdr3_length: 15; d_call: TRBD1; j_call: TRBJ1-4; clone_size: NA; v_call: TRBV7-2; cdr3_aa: CASSWRQGREEKLFF; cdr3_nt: TGTGCCAGCAGCTGGAGACAGGGACGGGAGGAAAAACTGTTTTTT
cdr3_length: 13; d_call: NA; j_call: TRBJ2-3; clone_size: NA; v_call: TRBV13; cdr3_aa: CASSFTYTDTQYF; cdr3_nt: TGTGCCAGCAGCTTTACCTATACAGATACGCAGTATTTT
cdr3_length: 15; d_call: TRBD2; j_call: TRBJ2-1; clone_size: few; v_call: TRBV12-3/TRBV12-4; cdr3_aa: CASSFWERGFHEQFF; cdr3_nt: TGTGCCAGCAGTTTTTGGGAGCGGGGGTTCCATGAGCAGTTCTTC
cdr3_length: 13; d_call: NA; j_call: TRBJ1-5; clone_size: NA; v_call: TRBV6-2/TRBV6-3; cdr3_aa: CASMGAAGQPQHF; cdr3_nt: TGTGCCAGCATGGGCGCCGCGGGTCAGCCCCAGCATTTT
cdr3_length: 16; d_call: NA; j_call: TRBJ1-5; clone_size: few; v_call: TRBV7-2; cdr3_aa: CASSPDVGRANQPQHF; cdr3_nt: TGTGCCAGCAGCCCTGATGTCGGCAGGGCCAATCAGCCCCAGCATTTT
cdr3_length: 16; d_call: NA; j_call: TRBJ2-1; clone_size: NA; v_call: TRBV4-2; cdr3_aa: CASSHGRDRRQGEQFF; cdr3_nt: TGTGCCAGCAGCCATGGTCGAGACAGGCGTCAGGGGGAGCAGTTCTTC
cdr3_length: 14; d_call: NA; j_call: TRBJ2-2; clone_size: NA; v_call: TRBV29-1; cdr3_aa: CSVNTGVVPGELFF; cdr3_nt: TGCAGCGTCAATACCGGGGTCGTGCCCGGGGAGCTGTTTTTT
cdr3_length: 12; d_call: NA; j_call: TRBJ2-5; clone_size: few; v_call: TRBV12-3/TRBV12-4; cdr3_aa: CASSFRGQTQYF; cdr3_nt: TGTGCCAGCAGTTTCAGGGGTCAGACCCAGTACTTC
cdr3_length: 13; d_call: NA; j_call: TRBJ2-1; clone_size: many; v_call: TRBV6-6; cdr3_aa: CASSYVSSNEQFF; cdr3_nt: TGTGCCAGCAGTTACGTCTCTAGCAATGAGCAGTTCTTC
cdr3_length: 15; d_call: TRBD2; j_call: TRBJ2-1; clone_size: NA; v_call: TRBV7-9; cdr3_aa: CASSSGLAGNNEQFF; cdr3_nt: TGTGCCAGCAGCTCGGGACTAGCGGGGAATAATGAGCAGTTCTTC
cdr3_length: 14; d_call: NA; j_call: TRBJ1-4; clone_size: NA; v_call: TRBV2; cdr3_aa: CASSTQLSYEKLFF; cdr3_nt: TGTGCCAGCAGTACACAGCTATCGTACGAAAAACTGTTTTTT
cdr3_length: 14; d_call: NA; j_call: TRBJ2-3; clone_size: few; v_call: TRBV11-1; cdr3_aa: CASSLGPHPDTQYF; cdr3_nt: TGTGCCAGCAGCTTAGGCCCCCATCCAGATACGCAGTATTTT
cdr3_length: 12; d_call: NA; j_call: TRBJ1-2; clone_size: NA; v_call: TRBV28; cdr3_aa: CASTRGSHGYTF; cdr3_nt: TGTGCCAGCACCCGGGGCTCCCATGGCTACACCTTC
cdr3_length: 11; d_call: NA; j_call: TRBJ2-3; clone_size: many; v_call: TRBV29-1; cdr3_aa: CSVDRSDTQYF; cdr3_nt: TGCAGCGTTGACAGGTCAGATACGCAGTATTTT
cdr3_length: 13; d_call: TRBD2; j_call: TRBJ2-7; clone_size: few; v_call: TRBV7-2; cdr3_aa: CASLFAGGYEQYF; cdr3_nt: TGTGCCAGCCTTTTTGCGGGGGGCTACGAGCAGTACTTC
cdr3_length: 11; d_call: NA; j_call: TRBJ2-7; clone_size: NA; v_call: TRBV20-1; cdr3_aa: CSARDFYEQYF; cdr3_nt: TGCAGTGCTAGAGATTTCTACGAGCAGTACTTC
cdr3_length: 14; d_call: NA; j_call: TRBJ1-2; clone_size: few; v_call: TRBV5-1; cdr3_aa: CASSLDGTVGGYTF; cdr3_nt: TGCGCCAGCAGCTTGGACGGGACGGTGGGTGGCTACACCTTC
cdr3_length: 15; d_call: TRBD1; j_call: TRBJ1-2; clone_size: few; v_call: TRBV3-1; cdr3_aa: CASSQDRGQGRGYTF; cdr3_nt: TGTGCCAGCAGCCAAGATAGGGGGCAGGGGAGAGGCTACACCTTC
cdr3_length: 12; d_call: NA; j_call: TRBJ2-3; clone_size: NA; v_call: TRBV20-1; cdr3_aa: CSADYSTDTQYF; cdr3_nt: TGCAGTGCCGACTACAGTACAGATACGCAGTATTTT
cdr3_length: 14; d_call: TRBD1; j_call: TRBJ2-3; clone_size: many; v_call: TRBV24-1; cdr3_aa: CATAGQGRTDTQYF; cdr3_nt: TGTGCCACCGCCGGACAGGGGCGCACAGATACGCAGTATTTT
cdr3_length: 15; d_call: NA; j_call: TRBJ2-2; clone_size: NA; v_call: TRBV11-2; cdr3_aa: CASRRPGTNTGELFF; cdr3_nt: TGTGCCAGCAGACGGCCTGGGACGAACACCGGGGAGCTGTTTTTT
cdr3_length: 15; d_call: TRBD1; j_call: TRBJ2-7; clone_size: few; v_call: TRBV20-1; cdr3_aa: CSATPRDRGTYEQYF; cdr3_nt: TGCAGTGCCACCCCAAGGGACAGGGGGACCTACGAGCAGTACTTC
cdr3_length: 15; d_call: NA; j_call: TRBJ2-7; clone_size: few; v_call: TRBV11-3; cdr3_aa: CASSRSGQLSYEQYF; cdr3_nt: TGTGCCAGCAGCAGAAGTGGACAGCTGTCTTACGAGCAGTACTTC
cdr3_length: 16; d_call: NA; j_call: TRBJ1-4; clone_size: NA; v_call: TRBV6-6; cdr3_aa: CASSTSGRPNNEKLFF; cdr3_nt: TGTGCCAGCAGCACCTCGGGGAGACCGAATAATGAAAAACTGTTTTTT
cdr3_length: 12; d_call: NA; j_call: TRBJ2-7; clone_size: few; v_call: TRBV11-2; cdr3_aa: CASSPAPGLQYF; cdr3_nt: TGTGCCAGCAGCCCCGCCCCCGGCCTCCAGTACTTC
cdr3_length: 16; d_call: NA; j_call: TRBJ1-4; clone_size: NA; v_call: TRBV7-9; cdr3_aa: CASSLLRGGANEKLFF; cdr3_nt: TGTGCCAGCAGCCTCCTGAGGGGTGGGGCTAATGAAAAACTGTTTTTT
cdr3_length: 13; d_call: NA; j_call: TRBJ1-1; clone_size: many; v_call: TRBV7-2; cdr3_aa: CASSLRMNTEAFF; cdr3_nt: TGTGCCAGCAGCTTAAGGATGAACACTGAAGCTTTCTTT
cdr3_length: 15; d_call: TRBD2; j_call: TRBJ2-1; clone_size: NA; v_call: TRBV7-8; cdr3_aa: CASSSGLAGTDEQFF; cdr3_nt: TGTGCCAGCAGCTCTGGATTAGCGGGGACGGATGAGCAGTTCTTC
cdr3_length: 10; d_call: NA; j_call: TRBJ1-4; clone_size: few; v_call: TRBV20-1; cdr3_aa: CSARDEKLFF; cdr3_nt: TGCAGTGCTAGAGATGAAAAACTGTTTTTT
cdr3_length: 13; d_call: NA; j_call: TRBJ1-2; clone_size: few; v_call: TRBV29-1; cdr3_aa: CSVDSPVFYGYTF; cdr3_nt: TGCAGCGTTGATAGCCCGGTGTTTTATGGCTACACCTTC
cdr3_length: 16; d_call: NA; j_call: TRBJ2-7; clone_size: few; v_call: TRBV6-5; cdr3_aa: CASSYHRGGRTYEQYF; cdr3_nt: TGTGCCAGCAGTTACCATAGGGGGGGGCGAACCTACGAGCAGTACTTC
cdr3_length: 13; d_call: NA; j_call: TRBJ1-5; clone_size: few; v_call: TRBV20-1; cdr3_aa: CSALHTGNQPQHF; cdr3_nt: TGCAGTGCACTACACACAGGGAATCAGCCCCAGCATTTT
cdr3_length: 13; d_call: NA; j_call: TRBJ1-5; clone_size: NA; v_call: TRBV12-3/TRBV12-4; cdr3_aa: CASSRRWGQPQHF; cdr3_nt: TGTGCCAGCAGCCGTAGGTGGGGGCAGCCCCAGCATTTT
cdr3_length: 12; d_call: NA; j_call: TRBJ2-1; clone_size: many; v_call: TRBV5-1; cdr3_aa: CASSLTRNEQFF; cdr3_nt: TGCGCCAGCAGCTTGACTAGGAATGAGCAGTTCTTC
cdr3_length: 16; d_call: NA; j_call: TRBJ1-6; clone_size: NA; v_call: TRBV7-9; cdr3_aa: CASSLASGALNSPLHF; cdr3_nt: TGTGCCAGCAGCTTAGCGTCGGGGGCCCTTAATTCACCCCTCCACTTT
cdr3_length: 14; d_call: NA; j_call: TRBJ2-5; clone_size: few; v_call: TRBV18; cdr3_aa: CASSPDGGGETQYF; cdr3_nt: TGTGCCAGCTCACCTGACGGGGGTGGAGAGACCCAGTACTTC
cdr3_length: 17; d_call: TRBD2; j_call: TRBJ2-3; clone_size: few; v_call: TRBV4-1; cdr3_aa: CASSPAGLAGRTDTQYF; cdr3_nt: TGCGCCAGCAGCCCCGCGGGACTAGCGGGACGCACAGATACGCAGTATTTT
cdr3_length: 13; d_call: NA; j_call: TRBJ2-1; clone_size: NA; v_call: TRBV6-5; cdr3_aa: CASKRLVFHEQFF; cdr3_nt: TGTGCCAGCAAACGACTAGTATTCCATGAGCAGTTCTTC
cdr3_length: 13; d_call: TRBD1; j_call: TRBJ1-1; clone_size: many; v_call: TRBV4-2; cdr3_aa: CASSPDRDTEAFF; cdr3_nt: TGTGCCAGCAGCCCCGACAGGGACACTGAAGCTTTCTTT
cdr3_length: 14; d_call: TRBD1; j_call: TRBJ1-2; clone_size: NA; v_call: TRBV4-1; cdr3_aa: CASSRPGTANGYTF; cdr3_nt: TGCGCCAGCAGCCGCCCCGGGACAGCAAATGGCTACACCTTC
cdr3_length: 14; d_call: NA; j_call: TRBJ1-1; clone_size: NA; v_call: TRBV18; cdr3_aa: CASSPPSGGAEAFF; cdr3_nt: TGTGCCAGCTCACCACCGTCGGGCGGGGCCGAAGCTTTCTTT
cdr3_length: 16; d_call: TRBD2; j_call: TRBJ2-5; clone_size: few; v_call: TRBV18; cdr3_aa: CASSPEASGGSGTQYF; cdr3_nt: TGTGCCAGCTCACCGGAAGCTAGCGGGGGCTCGGGGACCCAGTACTTC
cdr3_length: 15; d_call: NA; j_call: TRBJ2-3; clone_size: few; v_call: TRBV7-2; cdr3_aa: CASSFSGETQSTQYF; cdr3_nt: TGTGCCAGCAGCTTCTCGGGCGAGACACAGAGTACGCAGTATTTT
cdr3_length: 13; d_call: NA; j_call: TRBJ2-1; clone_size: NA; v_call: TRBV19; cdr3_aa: CASKALLASEQFF; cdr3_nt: TGTGCCAGTAAGGCCCTTCTAGCTTCTGAGCAGTTCTTC